These 13 T cell receptor beta chains were all obtained from the same sample, sequenced in a study of T cell repertoires in cytomegalovirus infection. TCRdb fed the reads into MiXCR, producing one record per CDR3 protein. The data hold nearly 550,000 distinct CDR3 sequences, with approximately 16% observed a single time. Material: CD8+ T cells from PBMCs. These receptors were obtained from a human donor in good health (CMV status not recorded). Some clones in this sample may be carry-over from other donors' samples.

This clonotype was seen ten or more times. The rearrangement joins TRBV4-1 to TRBJ2-2, with 11 bases lining up with TRBD1. CDR3 length: 14 amino acids. CDR1 MGHRA and CDR2 YSYEKL come from the germline V gene. V shed 4 bases, J shed 6 bases, and the junction held 1 base outside the gene matches. Here the CDR3 reads CASSPDRGPGELFF. As DNA, the CDR3 is TGCGCCAGCAGCCCGGACAGGGGGCCCGGGGAGCTGTTTTTT.

This clonotype was counted between two and nine times. V and J are TRBV6-1 and TRBJ2-5; D remains ambiguous. The CDR3 consists of 17 residues. Trimming took off 6 bases at V and 5 bases at J, with 25 bases between the two ends. Germline V gives CDR1 MNHNS, CDR2 SASEGT. CDR3 coding DNA: TGTGCCAGCAGCCTCCGGGCCGGTACCAACCTGGGGGAGACCCAGTACTTC. Translation gives CASSLRAGTNLGETQYF.

The chain links TRBV19 to TRBJ2-3; tentative D call: TRBD1 (7 bases). CDR3 length: 16 amino acids. CDR1 is LNHDA, CDR2 SQIVND, per germline (reference sequence). V was clipped by 3 bases and J by 5 bases, with 18 bases between them. DNA for the CDR3: TGTGCCAGTAGTATCTTTCCGACAGGGAGGAAAGATACGCAGTATTTT. Its protein product is CASSIFPTGRKDTQYF.

The chain recombines TRBV24-1 with TRBJ2-5; the match to TRBD1 covers 7 bases. This CDR3 is 15 amino acids long. After removal of 0 bases from V and 2 bases from J, the junction contained 2 bases not matched to a gene. Germline-derived CDR1 and CDR2 are KGHDR and SFDVKD. The CDR3 nucleotides are TGTGCCACCAGTGATTTGATGACAGGGCAAGAGACCCAGTACTTC. Amino acids: CATSDLMTGQETQYF.

This clonotype was counted only a few times. The chain couples TRBV12-3 or TRBV12-4 to TRBJ1-2, with D perhaps matching TRBD1 (5 bases). This CDR3 region has 13 residues. Trimming took 4 bases from V and 8 from J, leaving 14 bases between them. DNA for the CDR3: TGTGCCAGCAGTTCCGGGGCACCGAGGGGCTACACCTTC. Protein sequence: CASSSGAPRGYTF.

Concerning this clonotype: The junction and the germline gene differ at one end; a read error may be behind it. The J gene is TRBJ1-1, the V gene TRBV2; D not resolved. Germline CDR1 is SNHLY and CDR2 is FYNNEI. The CDR3 spans 14 residues. The CDR3 sequence is CASREGELNTEAFF. The DNA for the CDR3 is TGTGCCAGCAGGGAAGGAGAACTCAACACTGAAGCTTTCTTT.

This clonotype showed up many times. This rearrangement joins TRBV4-2 to TRBJ1-3; maybe TRBD1 (5 bases). Between the trimmed V and J ends, which lost 1 base and 2 bases, there was a span of 12 bases. CDR1 and CDR2 from the germline V gene are LGHNA and YNFKEQ. The CDR3 is made up of 16 amino acids. The CDR3 nucleotides read TGTGCCAGCAGCCAAGCCACAGGTTTCACTGGAAACACCATATATTTT. Its translation is CASSQATGFTGNTIYF.

This clonotype was counted between two and nine times. The V call is TRBV27, the J call TRBJ2-1; 7 bases fit TRBD2. The CDR3 consists of 14 residues. Germline loops: CDR1 MNHEY, CDR2 SMNVEV (reference sequence). The V segment lost 7 bases and the J segment 2 bases; nucleotides outside the gene matches: 5. The chain's CDR3 is CASTGLGPYNEQFF. The CDR3 DNA is TGTGCCAGCACTGGACTAGGGCCCTACAATGAGCAGTTCTTC.

This clonotype was counted many times. The chain joins TRBV7-9 to TRBJ1-6; no reliable D call. The CDR3 sequence is 15 residues long. CDR1 is SEHNR and CDR2 is FQNEAQ in the germline V gene (reference sequence). Trimming took 3 bases from V and 7 from J, leaving 13 bases between them. This CDR3 is CASSFAGSMNSPLHF. CDR3 sequence (DNA): TGTGCCAGCAGCTTCGCCGGTTCGATGAATTCACCCCTCCACTTT.

This clonotype has at least ten counts. V is TRBV27 and J is TRBJ2-1; D may match TRBD1 or TRBD2 (5 bases each). V lost 1 base and J 9 bases, leaving 10 bases between the germline ends. The CDR3 contains 13 residues. Germline-derived CDR1 and CDR2 are MNHEY and SMNVEV (reference sequence). The CDR3 nucleotides read TGTGCCAGCAGTTTATGGGGGACGGGTGAGCAGTTCTTC. Translated: CASSLWGTGEQFF.

V and J are TRBV4-1 and TRBJ1-5, with D possibly matching TRBD1 (6 bases). V was cut by 5 bases and J by 5 bases, with 16 bases left in between. CDR1 and CDR2 (germline): MGHRA, YSYEKL. The CDR3 covers 15 residues. CDR3: CASSARRGPYQPQHF. CDR3 bases: TGCGCCAGCAGCGCCCGTCGGGGGCCTTATCAGCCCCAGCATTTT.

This clonotype has more than one count but fewer than ten. This chain connects TRBV2 to TRBJ2-7; D may be TRBD2 (7 bases). The germline V gene encodes CDR1 SNHLY and CDR2 FYNNEI. The CDR3 runs 12 residues. V lost 8 bases and J 0 bases, leaving 8 bases between the germline ends. CDR3 bases: TGTGCCAGCGGGGGGGCCTCCTACGAGCAGTACTTC. This encodes CASGGASYEQYF.

This clonotype was counted between two and nine times. The chain links TRBV12-3 or TRBV12-4 to TRBJ1-1, with TRBD1 matching 8 bases. This CDR3 comprises 13 residues. After removal of 7 bases from V and 7 bases from J, the junction contained 8 bases not matched to a gene. The CDR3 protein is CASTGDRPREAFF. Written as DNA, the CDR3 is TGTGCCAGCACCGGGGACAGGCCCCGTGAAGCTTTCTTT.